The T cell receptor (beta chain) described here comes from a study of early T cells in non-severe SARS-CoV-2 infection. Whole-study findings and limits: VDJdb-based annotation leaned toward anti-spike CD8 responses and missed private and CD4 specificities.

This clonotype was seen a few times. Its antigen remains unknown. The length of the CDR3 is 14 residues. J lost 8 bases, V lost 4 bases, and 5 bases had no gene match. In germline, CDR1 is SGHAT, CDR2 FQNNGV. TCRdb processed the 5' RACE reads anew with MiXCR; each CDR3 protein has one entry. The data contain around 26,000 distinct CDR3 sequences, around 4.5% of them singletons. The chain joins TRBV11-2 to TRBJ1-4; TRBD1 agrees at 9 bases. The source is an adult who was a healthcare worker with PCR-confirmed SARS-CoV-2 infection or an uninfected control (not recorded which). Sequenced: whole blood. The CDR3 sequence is CASSSNRGREKLFF. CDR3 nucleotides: TGTGCCAGCAGCTCAAACAGGGGGCGGGAAAAACTGTTTTTT.